Listed here are 7 T cell receptor beta chains from one sample, sequenced in a study of patients and donors after allogeneic stem cell transplantation (dated by TCRdb to 2018 to 2020). Libraries were prepared through RT-PCR. Sequencing took place on a NextSeq 550. TCRdb applied fastp at Q25 and MiXCR to the public reads, then kept only in-frame beta chains. CDR3 protein sequences are deduplicated, and each keeps its most common genes and DNA. A total of around 29,000 distinct CDR3 sequences appear in this sample, about two fifths of them only once. The top ten clonotypes cover over 60% of the sample. The specimen was blood, either unsorted or a sorted T cell fraction (not recorded which). The receptors were gathered from a human donor who was either an allogeneic HSCT recipient or a stem cell or donor lymphocyte infusion donor (not recorded which). It is not recorded whose cells these are; they may come from a transplant donor.

This clonotype was recorded a few times. Here the CDR3 reads CSVNRNTEAFF. CDR3 bases: TGCAGCGTAAACAGGAACACTGAAGCTTTCTTT. The chain is built from TRBV29-1 and TRBJ1-1; no clear D gene. The CDR3 runs to 11 residues. Germline V gene data show CDR1 as SQVTM and CDR2 as ANQGSEA. Deletions cut 6 bases from V and 1 base from J, with 6 bases between.

This clonotype has ten or more counts. The chain has TRBV7-9 and TRBJ2-7, with D uncertain. V lost 5 bases and J 2 bases, leaving 10 bases between the germline ends. Germline V CDR1 and CDR2: SEHNR, FQNEAQ (reference sequence). The CDR3 sequence is 13 residues long. The CDR3 region has the DNA TGTGCCAGCAGCGGTCAGAATACCTACGAGCAGTACGTC. It translates to CASSGQNTYEQYV.

This clonotype was counted a few times. The chain recombines TRBV20-1 with TRBJ1-1; 8 positions agree with TRBD1. V was pared by 6 bases and J by 1 base, with 4 bases of the junction left unmatched. Germline loops: CDR1 DFQATT, CDR2 SNEGSKA (reference sequence). The CDR3 runs to 13 residues. Written as DNA, the CDR3 is TGCAGTGCCCAGGGGGCGCGGAACACTGAAGCTTTCTTT. Its translation is CSAQGARNTEAFF.

In regard to this clonotype: A much bigger clone sits one base away, suggesting this may be a read error. The chain uses TRBV4-3 and TRBJ1-3, with D perhaps TRBD1 (6 bases). V was cut by 3 bases and J by 2 bases, with 11 bases left in between. Germline V gene sequence: CDR1 LGHNA, CDR2 YSLEER. The CDR3 consists of 15 residues. The CDR3 region is CASSHDRTAGNTIYF. CDR3 nucleotide sequence: TGCGCCAGCAGCCATGATAGGACAGCTGGAAACACCATATATTTT.

The V and J genes are TRBV9 and TRBJ1-1; D might be TRBD1 (6 bases). V was trimmed by 0 bases and J by 5 bases, leaving 11 bases between them. The CDR3 spans 14 residues. CDR1 SGDLS and CDR2 YYNGEE come from the germline V gene. CDR3: CASSVGGRGTEAFF. The CDR3, as DNA: TGTGCCAGCAGCGTAGGGGGGCGCGGGACTGAAGCTTTCTTT.

The table lists this clonotype with many counts. The DNA of the CDR3 is TGTGCCAGCAGCTTGGAAGGGTTTCGATCACCCCTCCACTTT. The encoded protein is CASSLEGFRSPLHF. V usage is TRBV5-5 and J usage is TRBJ1-6; D not resolved. The germline gives CDR1 SGHKS, CDR2 YYEKEE (reference sequence). The CDR3 runs 14 residues. V was shortened by 0 bases and J by 10 bases, with 11 bases between the two germline ends. The complete variable domain, with remaining parts taken from reference TRBV5-5 and TRBJ1-6, reads DAGVTQSPTHLIKTRGQQVTLRCSPISGHKSVSWYQQVLGQGPQFIFQYYEKEERGRGNFPDRFSARQFPNYSSELNVNALLLGDSALYLCASSLEGFRSPLHFGNGTRLTVT.

This sequence joins TRBV12-3 or TRBV12-4 and TRBJ1-3; TRBD1 agrees at 7 bases. V gave up 6 bases and J gave up 0 bases; unmatched junction bases: 11. This CDR3 contains 17 residues. The DNA of the CDR3 is TGTGCCAGCAGACCCGCCCGCTGGGACAGCTCTGGAAACACCATATATTTT. Residues: CASRPARWDSSGNTIYF.